The clone carrying this T cell receptor (beta chain) was detected only a few times. This specimen comes from a study of blood T cell repertoires in COVID-19. Whole-study context: Samples taken during acute and convalescent COVID-19 were collected in the United States, Italy and Spain. In each case, the material was cDNA or gDNA derived from T cells, B-cell-depleted T cells, or PBMCs.

Measured with immunoSEQ multiplex PCR; TCRdb has only the in-frame clones, and not every one. Among tens of thousands of clones listed, approximately 80% were seen once. In germline, CDR1 is SGDLS, CDR2 YYNGEE. V shed 0 bases and J shed 1 base, with 10 bases lying between them. This CDR3 is 15 amino acids long. The clonotype originates from a human donor in a cohort sampled during active COVID-19. J is TRBJ1-1 and V is TRBV9; D ambiguous. Input material: peripheral blood. For the CDR3, the DNA is TGTGCCAGCAGCGTAGCCCCAGAAACGAACACTGAAGCTTTCTTT. Its protein product is CASSVAPETNTEAFF.